This paragraph reports one T cell receptor beta chain. In germline, CDR1 is LNHDA, CDR2 SQIVND (reference sequence). V shed 4 bases and J shed 0 bases, with 10 bases lying between them. The CDR3 extends over 15 amino acids. The method was immunoSEQ multiplex PCR; TCRdb's version includes in-frame clones alone and lacks a portion of them. The sample has around 21,000 clones, roughly 80% seen once. The data were obtained in a study of blood T cell repertoires in COVID-19. The V and J genes are TRBV19 and TRBJ1-5, with D possibly matching TRBD1 (6 bases). The sequence derives from a man aged 40-49 years with acute or convalescent COVID-19. Material for sequencing was peripheral blood. The DNA for the CDR3 is TGTGCCAGTAGTACCGACAGGACTAGCAATCAGCCCCAGCATTTT. This sequence encodes CASSTDRTSNQPQHF.